This TCR beta chain was identified during a study of beta chain features in type 1 diabetes. At the level of the study: No patient-donor differences in age, gender, total cells or subset yield. Examined across all samples were almost 110 million sorted cells. Study-level results: VDJ junctions from patients with type 1 diabetes contained fewer insertions and more deletions. There was a moderate but significant shortening of TCRB CDR3s in all four CD4+ subsets of Type 1 diabetes patients. Naive, central memory and regulatory TCRB repertoires appeared more similar among patients than healthy donors.

Per germline, CDR1 SGHRS and CDR2 YFSETQ. Trimming removed 2 bases at V and 9 bases at J, with 9 bases between. The CDR3 is 12 amino acids. About this clone itself: The antigen is undetermined.

Reverse transcription of all isolated RNA meant that expressed TCRB transcripts were sequenced. Measured with immunoSEQ multiplex PCR; TCRdb has only the in-frame clones, and not every one. Here the sample spans around 310,000 clones, approximately 15% being singletons. The sequenced sample was naive CD4+ T cells from blood. The clonotype was recovered from a woman between 18 and 29 years old with type 1 diabetes. The chain joins TRBV5-1 to TRBJ1-5; no clear D. CDR3 in amino acids: CASSFAGGPQHF. The CDR3 nucleotides are TGCGCCAGCAGCTTTGCCGGAGGGCCCCAGCATTTT. The full variable domain, completed using reference TRBV5-1 and TRBJ1-5, is KAGVTQTPRYLIKTRGQQVTLSCSPISGHRSVSWYQQTPGQGLQFLFEYFSETQRNKGNFPGRFSGRQFSNSRSEMNVSTLELGDSALYLCASSFAGGPQHFGDGTRLSIL.